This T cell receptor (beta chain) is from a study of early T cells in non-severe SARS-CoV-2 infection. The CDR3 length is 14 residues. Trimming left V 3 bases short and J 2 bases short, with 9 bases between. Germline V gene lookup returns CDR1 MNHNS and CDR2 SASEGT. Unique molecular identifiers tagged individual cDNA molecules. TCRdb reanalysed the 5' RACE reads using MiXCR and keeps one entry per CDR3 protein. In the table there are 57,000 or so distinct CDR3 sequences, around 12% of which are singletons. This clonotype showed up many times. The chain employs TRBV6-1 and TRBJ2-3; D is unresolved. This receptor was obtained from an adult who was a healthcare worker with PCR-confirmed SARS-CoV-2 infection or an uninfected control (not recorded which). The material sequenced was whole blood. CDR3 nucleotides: TGTGCCAGCAGTGAGGGCTATCCCACAGATACGCAGTATTTT. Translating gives CASSEGYPTDTQYF.